This section outlines one TCR beta chain sequence together with its context. The antigen remains unidentified. From the 5' RACE reads, TCRdb called clonotypes with MiXCR, one entry per CDR3 protein. The sample includes fewer than 300,000 distinct CDR3 sequences, roughly a sixth seen only once; the top ten take approximately 20%. V lost 5 bases, J lost 2 bases, and 11 bases lay in between. The germline CDR1 and CDR2 sequences are SGHKS and YYEKEE (reference sequence). The CDR3 contains 15 residues. This sample is part of a study of T-cell memory formation after mild COVID-19. Overall study findings and caveats: The pre-infection memory compartment contained some responding clones, suggesting cross-reactive memory joined. Mostly located in CM and EM were contracting CD4+ clones, with contracting CD8+ clones located in EMRA.

The chain combines TRBV5-5 with TRBJ2-6; D remains unclear. This receptor was obtained from a man between 18 and 35 years old who had mild COVID-19 (a few samples of this study predate the infection). Cell type and time point are not known. Sequencing input: PBMCs or a T cell subset sorted from them (not recorded which). CDR3 in DNA: TGTGCCAGCAGTTCTACAGATGCTGGGGCCAACGTCCTGACTTTC. The encoded protein is CASSSTDAGANVLTF.